This T cell receptor (beta chain) emerged from a study of blood T cell repertoires in COVID-19. Study summary: From the United States, Italy and Spain came samples of acute and convalescent COVID-19. Nucleic acid was either cDNA or gDNA, and it came from T cells, B-cell-depleted T cells, or PBMCs.

Germline V gives CDR1 SGHRS, CDR2 YFSETQ. The length of the CDR3 is 13 residues. The V and J ends lost 1 base and 4 bases respectively, with 8 bases between them. In the source study's methods: Reference gene primer amplification in the assay estimated nucleated cell counts. Generated by immunoSEQ multiplex PCR, the TCRdb table keeps only in-frame clones and is missing some. That table is the source of V, J and clone size, and D and trimming were worked out from the DNA. The sample lists under 150,000 clones; approximately 80% were seen once. Sequenced: peripheral blood. The TCR originated in a middle-aged man with active or convalescent COVID-19. This sequence joins TRBV5-1 and TRBJ2-5; no reliable D call. As DNA, the CDR3 is TGCGCCAGCAGCTTGCCTAACGCAGAGACCCAGTACTTC. Its protein product is CASSLPNAETQYF.